The sequence of this T cell receptor beta chain was determined in a study of T-cell memory formation after mild COVID-19. Study-wide context: TCR clustering was largely donor specific.

Constant-segment primers were used for 5'RACE, and the resulting TCR alpha and TCR beta cDNA libraries carried sample barcodes and UMIs. TCRdb reprocessed the 5' RACE reads with MiXCR, giving one entry per CDR3 protein. The sample lists 90,000 to 120,000 distinct CDR3 sequences; under 15% were seen once. CDR3 length: 12 amino acids. Germline values: CDR1 MNHNY, CDR2 SVGAGI (reference sequence). V shed 2 bases and J shed 6 bases, with 5 bases lying between them. The rearrangement joins TRBV6-6 to TRBJ2-1; D gene ambiguous. This receptor was taken from a man between 18 and 35 years old who had mild COVID-19 (a few samples of this study predate the infection). Cell type and time point are not known. The specimen sequenced was PBMCs or a T cell subset sorted from them (not recorded which). DNA of the CDR3: TGTGCCAGCAGTTACATGTTCAATGAGCAGTTCTTC. As protein: CASSYMFNEQFF.